This TCR beta chain was obtained from a study of cytomegalovirus exposure and HLA in healthy donors. Overall study context: For the roughly 390 genotyped donors, 81% fell within the Caucasian-associated ancestry cluster. Whole-study results and caveats: Many donors carried some public TCRs, although rarity characterized most TCR sequences. When a later analysis compared HLA-associated TCR beta chains with equally common others, the HLA-associated chains turned out to be more clonally expanded and to have lower generation probabilities.

Nominally healthy donors were sampled, though unrecorded immune exposures were likely. Both 60 Vbeta primers and 13 Jbeta primers went into the PCR. Profiling relied on immunoSEQ multiplex PCR, and the TCRdb table lists in-frame clones only, not all of them. This sample has under 200,000 clones, with approximately 70% found just once. On this clone: Its target is not known.

Germline V gene lookup returns CDR1 ENHRY and CDR2 SYGVKD. With 10 bases removed from V and 2 bases from J, the gap between germline ends came to 15 bases. The CDR3 has 13 amino acids. The specimen was PBMCs. The TCR originated in a woman aged 30 to 39 in good health and CMV-seronegative. This chain connects TRBV10-3 to TRBJ2-7; weak D call: TRBD2 (6 bases). The DNA of the CDR3 is TGTGCCAGCGGGGACGTATCAGCCTACGAGCAGTACTTC. It specifies CASGDVSAYEQYF.